This T cell receptor (beta chain) stems from a study of cytomegalovirus exposure and HLA in healthy donors. Profiling relied on immunoSEQ multiplex PCR, and the TCRdb table lists in-frame clones only, not all of them. The sample yields 65,000 to 90,000 clones, about 87% seen once. The CDR3 covers 18 residues. Germline assignment: CDR1 MNHNS and CDR2 SASEGT. Trimming removed 0 bases from V and 0 bases from J, with 17 bases in between. The sequence derives from a woman under 30 in good health and CMV-seropositive. This chain connects TRBV6-1 to TRBJ2-5; TRBD1 is a possible D gene (6 bases). Source material: PBMCs. The CDR3 reads CASSEAGWGQGYQETQYF. The CDR3, as DNA: TGTGCCAGCAGTGAAGCGGGATGGGGGCAGGGGTACCAAGAGACCCAGTACTTC.